This T cell receptor (beta chain) was captured in a study of neurological immune-mediated disorders. TCRdb itself ran the 5' RACE reads through MiXCR, one entry per CDR3 protein. Of fewer than 80,000 distinct CDR3 sequences in the sample, under 5.5% were seen once. The unsorted libraries were produced from 2 million PBMCs held at -80 C. The table lists this clonotype with many counts. Its target is unknown. V gave up 3 bases and J gave up 3 bases, with 11 bases separating them. The CDR3 length is 14 residues. General observations from the study: The expanded clones of different subjects shared no CDR3 amino acid sequences (suggesting private repertoires in all groups). One related-CDR3 cluster, which may be a signature, held the repertoires of 18 of 34 multiple sclerosis patients after phylogenetic grouping.

The clonotype was recovered from a woman between 45 and 65 years old with multiple sclerosis. The genes are TRBV12-3 or TRBV12-4 and TRBJ1-1; tentative D call: TRBD1 (5 bases). Sequenced sample: PBMCs. The CDR3 is CASSFRGGDTEAFF. CDR3 DNA sequence: TGTGCCAGCAGTTTTAGGGGTGGTGACACTGAAGCTTTCTTT.